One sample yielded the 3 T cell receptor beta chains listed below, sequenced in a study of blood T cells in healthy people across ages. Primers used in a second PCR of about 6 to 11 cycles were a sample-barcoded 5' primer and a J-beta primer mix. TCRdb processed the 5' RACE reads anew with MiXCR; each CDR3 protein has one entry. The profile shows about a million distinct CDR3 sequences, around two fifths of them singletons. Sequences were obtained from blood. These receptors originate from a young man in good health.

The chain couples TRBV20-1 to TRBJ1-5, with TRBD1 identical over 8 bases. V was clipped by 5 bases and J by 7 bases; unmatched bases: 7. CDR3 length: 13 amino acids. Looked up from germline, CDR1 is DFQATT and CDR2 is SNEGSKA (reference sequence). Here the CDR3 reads CSARQGRGQPQHF. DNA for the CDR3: TGCAGTGCTCGACAGGGGAGAGGGCAGCCCCAGCATTTT.

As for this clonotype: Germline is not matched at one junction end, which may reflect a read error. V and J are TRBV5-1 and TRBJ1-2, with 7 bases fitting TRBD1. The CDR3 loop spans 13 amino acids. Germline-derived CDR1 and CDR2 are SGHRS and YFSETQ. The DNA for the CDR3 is TGCGCCAGTAGCCGGGACAGCCCCTATAGCTACACCTTC. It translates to CASSRDSPYSYTF.

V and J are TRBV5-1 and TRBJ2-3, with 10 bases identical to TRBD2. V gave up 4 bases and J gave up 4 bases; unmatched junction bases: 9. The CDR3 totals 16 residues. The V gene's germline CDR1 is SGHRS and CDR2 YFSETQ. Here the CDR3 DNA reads TGCGCCAGCAGCCAACAAGCGGGGGGGCTGTCAGATACGCAGTATTTT. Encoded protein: CASSQQAGGLSDTQYF.